The text below deals with one T cell receptor beta chain. Antigen unknown. The record originates from a study of PD-L1 blockade in urothelial cancer. About the study: Atezolizumab therapy began for patients around 2014, dosed at 1,200 mg intravenously every 3 weeks. A median blood sample held approximately 150,000 T cells and about 89,000 unique TCRs. Analysis of the blood was performed 3 weeks (second dose) and 6 weeks after treatment start.

The data were produced by immunoSEQ multiplex PCR, yet TCRdb's version contains in-frame clones alone and is incomplete. The repertoire consists of about 56,000 clones, with 85% occurring once and the leading ten covering approximately 14%. Trimming removed 1 base from V and 3 bases from J; junction bases left unmatched: 2. Germline V gene data show CDR1 as SEHNR and CDR2 as FQNEAQ (reference sequence). The CDR3 sequence is 14 residues long. Findings and limits, study-wide: Tumor-linked clones in blood grew more by 3 weeks in durable-benefit patients.

Time point: pretreatment peripheral blood. The chain couples TRBV7-9 to TRBJ2-7; 8 nucleotides agree with TRBD1. Here the sequenced sample was PBMCs, taken around atezolizumab (anti-PD-L1) treatment. The clonotype originates from a man between 65 and 85 years old with urothelial cancer. CDR3 region: CASSLGTGNYEQYF. CDR3 nucleotides: TGTGCCAGCAGCTTAGGGACAGGGAACTACGAGCAGTACTTC.